These 4 T cell receptor beta chains were sequenced from one sample in a study of T cell responses to AZD1222 COVID-19 vaccine. The protocol was immunoSEQ multiplex PCR, while the TCRdb copy is restricted to in-frame clones and leaves out a portion. This table has about 150,000 clones, about nine tenths appearing once. The source was peripheral blood, collected 28 days after the second AZD1222 dose. These receptors were collected from an adult who received the AZD1222 COVID-19 vaccine.

The chain joins TRBV7-3 to TRBJ2-3; 7 bases agree with TRBD2. The CDR3 extends over 16 amino acids. J lost 2 bases, V lost 1 base, and 6 bases had no gene match. Germline V gene sequence: CDR1 SGHTA, CDR2 FQGTGA. The CDR3 region is CASSLIPSGNTDTQYF. DNA for the CDR3: TGTGCCAGCAGCTTAATCCCTAGCGGAAACACAGATACGCAGTATTTT.

This chain uses TRBV2 with TRBJ2-1; 16 bases agree with TRBD2. Germline V gives CDR1 SNHLY, CDR2 FYNNEI. Trimming removed 4 bases from V and 5 bases from J; junction bases left unmatched: 8. The CDR3 spans 18 residues. Written as DNA, the CDR3 is TGTGCCAGCAGTGTGGGACTAGCGGGGGGGCCACGGAACAATGAGCAGTTCTTC. Encoded protein: CASSVGLAGGPRNNEQFF.

The chain carries TRBV6-1 and TRBJ1-2; the match to TRBD1 covers 12 bases. Germline trimming cut 3 bases from V and 5 bases from J; bases unmatched to any gene: 7. The CDR3 runs to 16 residues. Germline V lookup: CDR1 MNHNS, CDR2 SASEGT. CDR3 loop: CASSDRPGQGAYGYTF. Written as DNA, the CDR3 is TGTGCCAGCAGTGACCGACCGGGACAGGGGGCATATGGCTACACCTTC.

The rearrangement joins TRBV29-1 to TRBJ2-3; TRBD2 matches 9 bases. Germline trimming cut 4 bases from V and 4 bases from J; bases unmatched to any gene: 12. The length of the CDR3 is 16 residues. CDR1 is SQVTM and CDR2 is ANQGSEA in the germline V gene. CDR3 region: CSVGSVASGNADTQYF. CDR3 DNA sequence: TGCAGCGTTGGGAGTGTGGCTAGCGGGAACGCAGATACGCAGTATTTT.